This is a list of T cell receptor beta chains from one sample in a study of blood T cell repertoires in COVID-19. Some clones are missing from TCRdb's copy, which holds only in-frame ones; the method was immunoSEQ multiplex PCR. The sample holds tens of thousands of clones, 80% seen once. Sequenced: peripheral blood. These receptors were collected from an elderly woman with acute or convalescent COVID-19. CDR3s include the opening cysteine and the closing phenylalanine or tryptophan. Each record gives: CDR3 DNA, CDR3 protein, D gene, CDR3 length, clone size, V gene, J gene. D genes are given only for firm matches. Clone size is given for some rows only: seen once, a few or many times, or a class if the clone is expanded.

TGTGCCAGCAGGGCCACAGGACAGCCCCAGCATTTT	CASRATGQPQHF	-	12	-	TRBV2	TRBJ1-5
TGTGCCAGCAGTGGTACAGGGAGTGGAAACACCATATATTTT	CASSGTGSGNTIYF	-	14	-	TRBV2	TRBJ1-3
TGTGCCAGCAGTGTCCTAGCGGGGGGGCTTGAGCAGTTCTTC	CASSVLAGGLEQFF	TRBD2	14	-	TRBV6-4	TRBJ2-1
TGTGCCAGCAAAACTAGTCCCAGCACAGATACGCAGTATTTT	CASKTSPSTDTQYF	-	14	-	TRBV2	TRBJ2-3
TGTGCCAGCAGCGTGACAGGGTCCAATTCACCCCTCCACTTT	CASSVTGSNSPLHF	TRBD1	14	-	TRBV7-9	TRBJ1-6
TGTGCCAGCAGCCGGGAGTTCTTCTACGAGCAGTACTTC	CASSREFFYEQYF	-	13	-	TRBV6-1	TRBJ2-7
TGTGCCAGCAGCTTAACGACAGGAACTCGAAAACTGTTTTTT	CASSLTTGTRKLFF	-	14	-	TRBV7-9	TRBJ1-4
TGTGCCAGCAGTTACAGGACAGGTTCCCCCTACTTC	CASSYRTGSPYF	TRBD1	12	-	TRBV6-5	TRBJ2-7
TGTGCCAGCAGCTATCTAGCGGGGGATTACAATGAGCAGTTCTTC	CASSYLAGDYNEQFF	TRBD2	15	once	TRBV9	TRBJ2-1
TGTGCCAGCAGTTACTCAGCGGCCGCCGACACTGAAGCTTTCTTT	CASSYSAAADTEAFF	-	15	-	TRBV6-5	TRBJ1-1
TGTGCCAGCAGTGATGGTCGGCGAGGAGGTCAGCCCCAGCATTTT	CASSDGRRGGQPQHF	-	15	-	TRBV2	TRBJ1-5
TGTGCCAGCAGCCTACAGGGTCCCGATGAGCAGTTCTTC	CASSLQGPDEQFF	-	13	-	TRBV12-3/TRBV12-4	TRBJ2-1
TGTGCCAGCAGCTTAGCGGGGACTAGCGGGGGACTTACGCAGTATTTT	CASSLAGTSGGLTQYF	TRBD2	16	-	TRBV7-2	TRBJ2-3
TGTGCCAGCAGCCAACGGGACTCCAGGAGCTCCTACGAGCAGTACTTC	CASSQRDSRSSYEQYF	-	16	-	TRBV4-2	TRBJ2-7
TGCGCCAGCAGCCAAGGTCCCCAGGGGTACGAGCAGTACTTC	CASSQGPQGYEQYF	-	14	-	TRBV4-1	TRBJ2-7
TGTGCCAGCACCCCGGACAGGCGTTATGGCTACACCTTC	CASTPDRRYGYTF	TRBD1	13	-	TRBV6-5	TRBJ1-2
TGTGCCAGCAAATCAGGGGTGGGCAATCAGCCCCAGCATTTT	CASKSGVGNQPQHF	-	14	few	TRBV6-5	TRBJ1-5
TGTGCCAGCAGTGAAAGGGTGGGGGCTTGGGACGAGCAGTACTTC	CASSERVGAWDEQYF	-	15	-	TRBV2	TRBJ2-7
TGTGCCAGCAGTGCCGAGCCGGCAGATACGCAGTATTTT	CASSAEPADTQYF	-	13	-	TRBV2	TRBJ2-3
TGTGCCAGCAGTCCGGGACAGGGAAACACCATATATTTT	CASSPGQGNTIYF	TRBD1	13	-	TRBV12-3/TRBV12-4	TRBJ1-3
TGCGCCAGCAGCTCCGCGACAGGGGGGACCACCGGGGAGCTGTTTTTT	CASSSATGGTTGELFF	TRBD1	16	few	TRBV5-1	TRBJ2-2
TGTGCCAGCAGCCAAGGACTAGCGGGAGTACCTGGAGAGACCCAGTACTTC	CASSQGLAGVPGETQYF	TRBD2	17	-	TRBV3-1/TRBV3-2	TRBJ2-5
TGTGCCAGCAGTTCCACCGTACTAGCGGGAGAGACCCAGTACTTC	CASSSTVLAGETQYF	TRBD2	15	-	TRBV6-2/TRBV6-3	TRBJ2-5
TGTGCCACCAGTGATTCCCGGACTAGCGGCAATACGCAGTATTTT	CATSDSRTSGNTQYF	TRBD2	15	-	TRBV24-1	TRBJ2-3
TGTGCCAGCAGCTCGACAGGGGACGGCTATGGCTACACCTTC	CASSSTGDGYGYTF	TRBD1	14	-	TRBV7-9	TRBJ1-2
TGTGCCAGCAGCTTGGCGAGATTCGGCTCTGGAAACACCATATATTTT	CASSLARFGSGNTIYF	-	16	once	TRBV5-4	TRBJ1-3
TGTGCCAGCAGCTCCCTTCAGGCTACAGATACGCAGTATTTT	CASSSLQATDTQYF	-	14	-	TRBV7-6	TRBJ2-3